The 24 T cell receptor beta chains below come from one sample, sequenced in a study of OX40 agonist ivuxolimab in advanced cancers. The protocol was immunoSEQ multiplex PCR, while the TCRdb copy is restricted to in-frame clones and leaves out a portion. The profile shows tens of thousands of clones, 88% of them singletons. The source material was CD4+ or CD8+ T cells sorted from blood, sampled in a trial of the OX40 agonist ivuxolimab. These receptors originate from an adult with an advanced solid tumor such as melanoma, head and neck, liver or kidney cancer.

This rearrangement joins TRBV11-2 to TRBJ2-5; D is possibly TRBD1 (7 bases). Germline CDR1 is SGHAT and CDR2 is FQNNGV. The CDR3 consists of 17 residues. Trimming stripped 5 bases from V and 4 bases from J, with 23 bases between. The CDR3 loop reads CASSPRVGQGGLETQYF. The CDR3 DNA reads TGTGCCAGCAGCCCCAGGGTCGGGCAGGGGGGTCTAGAGACCCAGTACTTC.

This CDR3 is CASSLWSLNTGELFF. DNA of the CDR3: TGTGCCAGCAGCTTATGGAGCCTCAACACCGGGGAGCTGTTTTTT. The chain employs TRBV7-3 and TRBJ2-2; no definite D call. Per germline, CDR1 SGHTA and CDR2 FQGTGA. The CDR3 has 15 amino acids. Trimming shortened V by 2 bases and J by 2 bases, and 9 bases separated the two germline ends.

This clone was recorded only once. V gene TRBV30 combines with J gene TRBJ2-1; TRBD2 is a possible D gene (6 bases). V was clipped by 1 base and J by 9 bases, with 10 bases between them. CDR3 length: 12 amino acids. Per germline, CDR1 GTSNPN and CDR2 SVGIG (reference sequence). The CDR3 is CAWSGDSGEQFF. Here the CDR3 DNA reads TGTGCCTGGAGTGGGGACTCCGGTGAGCAGTTCTTC.

This clone was recorded once. The chain joins TRBV30 to TRBJ2-5; D may correspond to TRBD1 or TRBD2 (6 bases each). CDR3 length equals 16 residues. Germline lookup yields CDR1 GTSNPN and CDR2 SVGIG (reference sequence). V was clipped by 1 base and J by 5 bases, with 20 bases between them. The CDR3 sequence is CAWSEGPGAGRETQYF. The CDR3 nucleotides are TGTGCCTGGAGTGAGGGGCCAGGGGCAGGGAGGGAGACCCAGTACTTC.

The V gene is TRBV5-1, the J gene TRBJ2-7; D possibly corresponds to TRBD1 (6 bases). CDR3 length: 13 amino acids. V lost 3 bases and J 2 bases, leaving 9 bases between the germline ends. Germline lookup yields CDR1 SGHRS and CDR2 YFSETQ. This chain's CDR3 is CASSSAGAYEQYF. The CDR3 DNA sequence: TGCGCCAGCAGCTCAGCAGGGGCCTACGAGCAGTACTTC.

The CDR3 reads CASSLLSVLEQFF. CDR3 DNA: TGTGCCAGCAGCTTACTTAGCGTTCTTGAGCAGTTCTTC. This chain links TRBV7-2 with TRBJ2-1; a weak D match, TRBD2 (5 bases). Trimming shortened V by 2 bases and J by 9 bases, and 11 bases separated the two germline ends. Germline CDR1 reads SGHTA; CDR2 reads FQGNSA. The CDR3 extends over 13 amino acids.

V and J are TRBV5-1 and TRBJ2-3; D possibly corresponds to TRBD1 (6 bases). The CDR3 extends over 14 amino acids. Germline CDR1 reads SGHRS; CDR2 reads YFSETQ. Between the trimmed V and J ends, which lost 3 bases and 1 base, there was a span of 9 bases. The DNA for the CDR3 is TGCGCCAGCAGCTCAGGACAGCGCACAGATACGCAGTATTTT. Its translation is CASSSGQRTDTQYF.

This chain connects TRBV5-5 to TRBJ2-5, with 7 bases matching TRBD1. This CDR3 is built from 13 residues. Looked up from germline, CDR1 is SGHKS and CDR2 is YYEKEE (reference sequence). V lost 5 bases and J lost 2; bases outside the gene matches: 3. The CDR3 coding sequence is TGTGCCAGCAGACAGGGGTTACAAGAGACCCAGTACTTC. It is translated as CASRQGLQETQYF.

The CDR3 bases are TGCGCCAGCAGCCAAGGCATTAGAGGTCCCGAGCAGTACTTC. It translates to CASSQGIRGPEQYF. The chain couples TRBV4-1 to TRBJ2-7; D not resolved. With 1 base removed from V and 6 bases from J, the gap between germline ends came to 13 bases. This CDR3 is built from 14 residues. Germline V gene data show CDR1 as MGHRA and CDR2 as YSYEKL.

V usage is TRBV4-1 and J usage is TRBJ1-2; 7 bases align to TRBD1. Germline CDR1 MGHRA, CDR2 YSYEKL. The J segment lost 9 bases and the V segment lost 0 bases, leaving 4 bases of the junction unmatched. There are 13 residues in the CDR3. The CDR3 is CASSQETGSRYTF. CDR3 sequence (DNA): TGCGCCAGCAGCCAAGAGACAGGGTCCCGCTACACCTTC.

Regarding this clone: Relative to the germline gene, one junction end is altered; a read error may explain this. The chain recombines TRBV7-7 with TRBJ2-1, with D hard to call. The CDR3 contains 13 residues. Per the germline V gene, CDR1 is SSHAT and CDR2 is FNYEAQ (reference sequence). The CDR3 region has the DNA TGTGCTAGCAGCTTTTCCCCGGAAGGCGAGCAGTTCTTC. Translation: CASSFSPEGEQFF.

This chain uses TRBV7-2 with TRBJ2-2, with 9 bases aligning to TRBD2. CDR1 is SGHTA and CDR2 is FQGNSA in the germline V gene. The CDR3 totals 16 residues. V trimming: 1 base; J trimming: 4 bases; junction bases outside the gene matches: 4. CDR3 amino acids: CASSLVAGGATGELFF. DNA of the CDR3: TGTGCCAGCAGCTTAGTTGCGGGAGGGGCCACCGGGGAGCTGTTTTTT.

The table lists this clone with a few counts. The V call is TRBV2, the J call TRBJ1-4; D may be TRBD1 (5 bases). V dropped 8 bases and J dropped 0 bases, with 19 bases sitting between them. This CDR3 has 17 amino acids. Germline V gene data show CDR1 as SNHLY and CDR2 as FYNNEI. The chain's CDR3 is CASRLIRDSTTNEKLFF. Written as DNA, the CDR3 is TGTGCCAGCCGTTTGATCCGGGACTCCACAACTAATGAAAAACTGTTTTTT.

V is TRBV19 and J is TRBJ2-6; D unresolved. CDR3 size: 15 residues. CDR1 LNHDA and CDR2 SQIVND come from the germline V gene (reference sequence). The germline V and J ends were trimmed by 1 base and 1 base, with 5 bases remaining between them. CDR3 sequence (DNA): TGTGCCAGTAGTATAGGGCAGTCTGGGGCCAACGTCCTGACTTTC. Translated: CASSIGQSGANVLTF.

The chain carries TRBV7-2 and TRBJ2-1; D may be TRBD2 (6 bases). The germline CDR1 and CDR2 sequences are SGHTA and FQGNSA. This CDR3 spans 14 amino acids. V was cut by 1 base and J by 6 bases, with 10 bases left in between. This CDR3 reads CASSLGLASNEQFF. The CDR3 DNA sequence: TGTGCCAGCAGCTTAGGGCTAGCGAGCAATGAGCAGTTCTTC.

The chain joins TRBV10-2 to TRBJ2-2, with D possibly being TRBD2 (6 bases). Trimming stripped 4 bases from V and 4 bases from J, with 10 bases between. Germline assignment: CDR1 WSHSY and CDR2 SAAADI. CDR3 size: 14 residues. In DNA form, the CDR3 reads TGCGCCAGCAGTGCGAGCGGGTCCACCGGGGAGCTGTTTTTT. Translating gives CASSASGSTGELFF.

The V gene is TRBV28, the J gene TRBJ2-3, with no clear D. The CDR3 has 14 residues. Trimming left V 5 bases short and J 10 bases short, with 19 bases between. From germline, CDR1 is MDHEN and CDR2 SYDVKM. The CDR3 here is CASSPPLAPSAQYF. The CDR3 nucleotides are TGTGCCAGCAGTCCCCCCCTCGCCCCTAGTGCGCAGTATTTT.

The chain recombines TRBV30 with TRBJ1-4; D is uncertain. Germline V gene data show CDR1 as GTSNPN and CDR2 as SVGIG (reference sequence). The V gene lost 6 bases and the J gene lost 3 bases, with 11 bases spanning the gap. The CDR3 covers 13 residues. CDR3 bases: TGTGCCTGCCAGACTCCGCCTAATGAAAAACTGTTTTTT. This sequence encodes CACQTPPNEKLFF.

The genes are TRBV10-3 and TRBJ2-2; TRBD2 aligns across 9 bases. CDR3 length equals 15 residues. Looked up from germline, CDR1 is ENHRY and CDR2 is SYGVKD. The V and J ends lost 7 bases and 7 bases, in that order; junction bases with no gene match: 10. CDR3 nucleotide sequence: TGTGCCATCAAAATCGCCGGCGGGAGGGTCGGGGAGCTGTTTTTT. It is translated as CAIKIAGGRVGELFF.

V and J are TRBV7-9 and TRBJ1-2, with D perhaps matching TRBD1 (5 bases). The CDR3 has 14 residues. Germline CDR1 is SEHNR and CDR2 is FQNEAQ (reference sequence). V was trimmed by 5 bases and J by 0 bases, leaving 10 bases between them. The CDR3, as DNA: TGTGCCAGCAGCCCGGACATTTCTAACTATGGCTACACCTTC. Translated, it gives CASSPDISNYGYTF.

The rearrangement links TRBV7-8 to TRBJ2-4, with D hard to call. V lost 5 bases, J lost 11 bases, and 10 bases lay in between. Germline CDR1 is SGHVS and CDR2 is FQNEAQ. This CDR3 spans 11 amino acids. CDR3 coding DNA: TGTGCCAGCAGCGTTGGGTTTGTTCAGTACTTC. Protein sequence: CASSVGFVQYF.

The chain uses TRBV7-3 and TRBJ2-2, with 8 positions matching TRBD1. Germline-derived CDR1 and CDR2 are SGHTA and FQGTGA. CDR3 size: 14 residues. J lost 7 bases, V lost 3 bases, and 4 bases had no gene match. CDR3 in amino acids: CASSFGQGGGELFF. As DNA, the CDR3 is TGTGCCAGCAGCTTCGGACAGGGTGGCGGGGAGCTGTTTTTT.

V usage is TRBV5-1 and J usage is TRBJ2-2, with TRBD2 identical over 7 bases. Trimming removed 6 bases from V and 3 bases from J; junction bases left unmatched: 5. The CDR3 consists of 14 residues. Germline lookup yields CDR1 SGHRS and CDR2 YFSETQ. The CDR3 loop is CASTLGGDTGELFF. In nucleotides, the CDR3 is TGCGCCAGCACGTTGGGAGGGGACACCGGGGAGCTGTTTTTT.

The chain has TRBV7-2 and TRBJ2-3; 9 positions match TRBD2. V shed 5 bases, J shed 2 bases, and the junction held 8 bases outside the gene matches. CDR1 is SGHTA, CDR2 FQGNSA, per germline. CDR3 length equals 16 residues. CDR3 in DNA: TGTGCCAGCAGCGCCTCCGGGACTAGCCCCACAGATACGCAGTATTTT. Protein product: CASSASGTSPTDTQYF. The variable domain in full, completed from reference TRBV7-2 and TRBJ2-3, reads GAGVSQSPSNKVTEKGKDVELRCDPISGHTALYWYRQSLGQGLEFLIYFQGNSAPDKSGLPSDRFSAERTGGSVSTLTIQRTQQEDSAVYLCASSASGTSPTDTQYFGPGTRLTVL.